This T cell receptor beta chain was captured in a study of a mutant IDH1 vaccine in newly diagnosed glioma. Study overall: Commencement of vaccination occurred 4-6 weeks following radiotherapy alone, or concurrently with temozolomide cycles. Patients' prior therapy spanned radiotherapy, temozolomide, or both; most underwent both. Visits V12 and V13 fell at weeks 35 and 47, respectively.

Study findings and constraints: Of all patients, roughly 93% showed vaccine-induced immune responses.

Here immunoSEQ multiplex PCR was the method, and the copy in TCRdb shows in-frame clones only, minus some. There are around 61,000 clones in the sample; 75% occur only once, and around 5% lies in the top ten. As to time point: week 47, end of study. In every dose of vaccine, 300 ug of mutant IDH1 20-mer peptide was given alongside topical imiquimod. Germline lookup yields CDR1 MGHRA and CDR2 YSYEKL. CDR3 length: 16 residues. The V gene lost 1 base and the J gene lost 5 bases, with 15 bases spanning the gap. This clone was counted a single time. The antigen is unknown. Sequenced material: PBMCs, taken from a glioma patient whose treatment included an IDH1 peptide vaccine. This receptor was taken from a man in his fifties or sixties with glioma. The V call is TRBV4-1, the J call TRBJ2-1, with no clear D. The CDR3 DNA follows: TGCGCCAGCAGCCAAGGTCCAGCCAGAACCAACAATGAGCAGTTCTTC. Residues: CASSQGPARTNNEQFF.